This T cell receptor (beta chain) stems from a study of T cells after yellow fever vaccination. Study-level information: Libraries from low-cell-number fractions were prepared with the SMART-Seq v4 Ultra Low Input RNA kit.

CDR3 size: 15 residues. Germline CDR1 and CDR2: DFQATT and SNEGSKA (reference sequence). The V end was cut by 3 bases, the J end by 10 bases, with 24 bases between. MiXCR, applied by TCRdb to the 5' RACE reads, yields one record per CDR3 protein. The sample gives about 350,000 distinct CDR3 sequences, approximately 13% of which show up once; 3.2% is in the top ten. Remarks on this clonotype: What it binds is not known.

Overall study results and limits: Most clones from primary vaccination were detected again post-booster (roughly 95% CD4, around 90% CD8).

Here the sequenced sample was CD4+ T cells sorted from PBMCs, taken 15 days after the yellow fever booster vaccination. The TCR sequence derives from a man between 18 and 35 years old who received the YFV17D yellow fever vaccine. V usage is TRBV20-1 and J usage is TRBJ1-1; a possible D gene is TRBD1 (5 bases). The CDR3 sequence is CSASPATDRLRRAFF. CDR3 in DNA: TGCAGTGCTAGTCCAGCAACCGACAGATTACGGAGAGCTTTCTTT.